This T cell receptor (beta chain) originates from a study of chemoradiotherapy in HPV16-positive cancers. The V gene lost 2 bases and the J gene lost 6 bases, with 17 bases spanning the gap. Germline V gives CDR1 MDHEN, CDR2 SYDVKM. CDR3 size: 16 residues. As concerns this clone: Its antigen remains unknown.

Study findings and constraints: Candidate HPV-specific clones and E7-related TCR motifs grew in tumor during treatment.

TCRdb's copy holds only in-frame clones and misses some; the assay was immunoSEQ multiplex PCR. This sample has over 8,000 clones, with around 93% found just once. This TCR was recovered from a human donor with HPV-associated anogenital cancer. The genes are TRBV28 and TRBJ1-5, with a possible D match to TRBD1 (5 bases). Sequencing used blood, obtained from a patient who underwent chemoradiotherapy. CDR3 DNA sequence: TGTGCCAGCAGTTTAGCCGGGGCTTCCCTTTCTCAGCCCCAGCATTTT. It translates to CASSLAGASLSQPQHF.